This T cell receptor (beta chain) was profiled in a study of sequential checkpoint blockade in melanoma. Produced via immunoSEQ multiplex PCR; TCRdb's table is partial and in-frame only. The repertoire holds more than 30,000 clones, with 65% to 90% as singletons. Treatment: randomized to nivolumab then ipilimumab (arm A) or the reverse (arm B). The sequence was collected from a human donor with melanoma. Here the sequenced sample was CD8+ T cells sorted from blood (inferred from file names), taken from a patient given nivolumab and ipilimumab in sequence.

The CDR3 DNA is TGTGCCAGCAGGGGAGGTTCGCTCGGGGAGCTGTTTTTT. Translating it yields CASRGGSLGELFF. This chain links TRBV4-2 with TRBJ2-2, with a tentative D call TRBD2 (6 bases). Germline V lookup: CDR1 LGHNA, CDR2 YNFKEQ. The germline V and J ends were trimmed by 6 bases and 7 bases, with 12 bases remaining between them. There are 13 residues in the CDR3.